Below are 14 T cell receptor beta chains sequenced from a single sample in a study of memory CD4+ T cells and cytomegalovirus serostatus. Clones were sequenced by immunoSEQ multiplex PCR, and TCRdb holds only the in-frame ones, with some missing. This table holds over 45,000 clones, over 80% found once. The sort gate was single viable CD3+CD4+CD8-CD45RO+ cells for memory CD4+ T cells. The specimen sequenced was memory CD4+ T cells from blood. The receptor set was obtained from an adult in good health and CMV-seronegative.

This chain joins TRBV5-5 and TRBJ1-5, with D tentatively TRBD1 (5 bases). Trimming pared 3 bases from V and 2 bases from J, leaving 18 bases between. The germline gives CDR1 SGHKS, CDR2 YYEKEE (reference sequence). The CDR3 runs to 17 residues. CDR3 bases: TGTGCCAGCAGCTGGGAGATGGAGGGAGGGGGCAATCAGCCCCAGCATTTT. It yields the protein CASSWEMEGGGNQPQHF.

A single count supports this clone. V is TRBV6-6 and J is TRBJ2-7, with 13 positions matching TRBD2. Germline assignment: CDR1 MNHNY and CDR2 SVGAGI (reference sequence). The junction had 7 bases not matched to a gene; V was cut back by 6 bases and J by 2 bases. The CDR3 is 16 residues long. Here the CDR3 reads CASRPPTSGGAYEQYF. The CDR3 DNA reads as TGTGCCAGCAGACCCCCTACTAGCGGGGGGGCCTACGAGCAGTACTTC.

This clone was seen once. The genes are TRBV14 and TRBJ1-1, with 9 bases that match TRBD1. The V segment lost 8 bases and the J segment 1 base; nucleotides outside the gene matches: 5. Germline CDR1 SGHDN, CDR2 FVKESK. The CDR3 runs 14 residues. Written as DNA, the CDR3 is TGTGCCAGCGCCGGGACAGGGAGGAACACTGAAGCTTTCTTT. Translation: CASAGTGRNTEAFF.

The gene calls are TRBV7-2 and TRBJ2-2, with 11 bases fitting TRBD2. V was clipped by 1 base and J by 2 bases; unmatched bases: 9. The CDR3 has 19 residues. The germline CDR1 and CDR2 sequences are SGHTA and FQGNSA. The DNA of the CDR3 is TGTGCCAGCAGCTTAGTGGTAGCGGGGGGGCGGAAAAACACCGGGGAGCTGTTTTTT. Encoded protein: CASSLVVAGGRKNTGELFF.

The V and J genes are TRBV5-1 and TRBJ1-6; D not resolved. Germline V gene sequence: CDR1 SGHRS, CDR2 YFSETQ. V shed 0 bases and J shed 0 bases, with 7 bases lying between them. This CDR3 comprises 16 residues. CDR3 residues: CASSLADRSYNSPLHF. CDR3 in DNA: TGCGCCAGCAGCTTGGCCGATCGCTCCTATAATTCACCCCTCCACTTT. The variable domain in full, completed from reference TRBV5-1 and TRBJ1-6, reads KAGVTQTPRYLIKTRGQQVTLSCSPISGHRSVSWYQQTPGQGLQFLFEYFSETQRNKGNFPGRFSGRQFSNSRSEMNVSTLELGDSALYLCASSLADRSYNSPLHFGNGTRLTVT.

The rearrangement links TRBV5-1 to TRBJ2-7; 8 bases match TRBD2. The CDR3 is made up of 12 amino acids. CDR1 is SGHRS and CDR2 is YFSETQ in the germline V gene. With V trimmed by 5 bases and J by 5 bases, 3 bases remained unmatched. CDR3 nucleotides: TGCGCCAGCAGGCGGGGGGCGAACGAGCAGTACTTC. It translates to CASRRGANEQYF.

The chain employs TRBV6-6 and TRBJ2-3; D not certain. The ends were cut back, 6 bases at V and 5 bases at J, with 9 bases in the middle. Germline CDR1 MNHNY, CDR2 SVGAGI (reference sequence). CDR3 length: 12 residues. The CDR3 region has the DNA TGTGCCAGCAGGCAAGGCGGAGATACGCAGTATTTT. Amino acids: CASRQGGDTQYF.

This clone ranks as medium-sized. The chain joins TRBV5-1 to TRBJ2-7; D may be TRBD2 (6 bases). Per germline, CDR1 SGHRS and CDR2 YFSETQ. Between the trimmed V and J ends, which lost 4 bases and 0 bases, there was a span of 11 bases. The CDR3 runs to 14 residues. The CDR3 nucleotides read TGCGCCAGCAGCGGGGGGAAGGGCTCCTACGAGCAGTACTTC. Translated, it gives CASSGGKGSYEQYF.

The chain combines TRBV7-2 with TRBJ1-4; unclear D gene. V shed 5 bases and J shed 12 bases, with 10 bases lying between them. Germline CDR1 reads SGHTA; CDR2 reads FQGNSA. The CDR3 is 11 residues long. CDR3 nucleotides: TGTGCCAGCAGCCAGAGGGAGGAACTGTTTTTT. Translating it yields CASSQREELFF.

Concerning this clone itself: Other DNA sequences within the sample encode an identical CDR3. The V gene is TRBV9, the J gene TRBJ2-1; D tentatively fits TRBD1 or TRBD2 (6 bases each). This CDR3 region has 16 residues. Germline-derived CDR1 and CDR2 are SGDLS and YYNGEE. V dropped 0 bases and J dropped 0 bases, with 10 bases sitting between them. CDR3 sequence (DNA): TGTGCCAGCAGCGTAGGAGGGGGGACCTCCTACAATGAGCAGTTCTTC. It yields the protein CASSVGGGTSYNEQFF.

This chain joins TRBV9 and TRBJ2-5; D unclear. Per germline, CDR1 SGDLS and CDR2 YYNGEE. The V and J ends lost 0 bases and 5 bases respectively, with 8 bases between them. This CDR3 region has 13 residues. The CDR3: CASSVAARETQYF. The CDR3 DNA reads as TGTGCCAGCAGCGTAGCCGCTAGGGAGACCCAGTACTTC.

The chain couples TRBV28 to TRBJ1-5, with a tentative D call TRBD1 (6 bases). V was clipped by 2 bases and J by 7 bases, with 15 bases between them. Germline CDR1 and CDR2: MDHEN and SYDVKM. The CDR3 sequence is 15 residues long. Here the CDR3 DNA reads TGTGCCAGCAGTTTAGGGGGCAACAGCGGACAGCCCCAGCATTTT. This sequence encodes CASSLGGNSGQPQHF.

The chain is built from TRBV19 and TRBJ2-1; D is perhaps TRBD1 or TRBD2 (6 bases each). This CDR3 has 16 residues. The germline V gene encodes CDR1 LNHDA and CDR2 SQIVND (reference sequence). The ends were cut back, 3 bases at V and 4 bases at J, with 16 bases in the middle. The CDR3 here is CASSMRGPGAYNEQFF. The CDR3 DNA reads as TGTGCCAGTAGTATGCGGGGCCCGGGGGCGTACAATGAGCAGTTCTTC.

The J gene is TRBJ1-3, the V gene TRBV14; tentatively, D is TRBD1 (5 bases). The V end was cut by 4 bases, the J end by 4 bases, with 11 bases between. The V gene's germline CDR1 is SGHDN and CDR2 FVKESK. CDR3 length: 14 amino acids. Here the CDR3 DNA reads TGTGCCAGCAGCCCCCTGGGGCCGGGAAACACCATATATTTT. Encoded protein: CASSPLGPGNTIYF.